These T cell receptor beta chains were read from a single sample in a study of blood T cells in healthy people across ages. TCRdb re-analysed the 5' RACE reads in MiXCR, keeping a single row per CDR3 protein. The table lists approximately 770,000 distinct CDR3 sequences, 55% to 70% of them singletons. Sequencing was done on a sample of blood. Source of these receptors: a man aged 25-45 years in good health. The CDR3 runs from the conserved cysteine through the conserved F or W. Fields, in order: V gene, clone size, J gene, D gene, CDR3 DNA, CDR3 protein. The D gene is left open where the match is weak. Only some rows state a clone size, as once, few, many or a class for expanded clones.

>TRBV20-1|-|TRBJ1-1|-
TGCAGTGCACATAAACCCATGAACACTGAAGCTTTCTTT
CSAHKPMNTEAFF
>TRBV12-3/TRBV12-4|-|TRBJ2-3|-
TGTGCCAGCAGTTTCGGGGTGAGCGCAGATATGCAGTATTTT
CASSFGVSADMQYF
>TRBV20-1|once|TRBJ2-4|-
TGCAGTGCTAGATTTCAGGGGCAGGGTTTAGGAAACATTCAGTACTTC
CSARFQGQGLGNIQYF
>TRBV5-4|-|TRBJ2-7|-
TGTGCCAGCAGCTTGGCCGGTCGGGTTTACAACGAGCAGTACTTC
CASSLAGRVYNEQYF
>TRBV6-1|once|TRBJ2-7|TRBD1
TGTGCCAGCAGTGAAGTTGGGACAGGGTCGGGCGAGCAGTACTTC
CASSEVGTGSGEQYF
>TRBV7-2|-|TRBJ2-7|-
TGTGCCAGCAGCTTAACGGGGGGCTCTAGGAACGAGCAGTACTTC
CASSLTGGSRNEQYF
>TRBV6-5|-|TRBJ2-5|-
TGTGCCAGCAGTTATCGGAAGACCCAGTACTTC
CASSYRKTQYF
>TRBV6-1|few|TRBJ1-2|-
TGTGCCAGCAGTGAAGACTCCGAACTTGGCTACACCTTC
CASSEDSELGYTF
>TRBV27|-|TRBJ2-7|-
TGTGCCAGCAGTCCTATTGACAGATACTACGAGCAGTACTTC
CASSPIDRYYEQYF
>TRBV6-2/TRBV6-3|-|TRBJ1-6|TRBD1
TGTGCCAGCACCGGAACCCGACAGGGAAGTTCACCCCTCCACTTT
CASTGTRQGSSPLHF
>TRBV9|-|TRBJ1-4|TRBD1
TGTGCCAGCAGCGGACGGGACAGGGCGCATGAAAAACTGTTTTTT
CASSGRDRAHEKLFF
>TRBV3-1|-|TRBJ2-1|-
TGTGCCAGCAGCCAAGGGTGGGGGGCGGATCAGTTCTTC
CASSQGWGADQFF
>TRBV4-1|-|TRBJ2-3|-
TGCGCCAGCAGCCCCGGGGCCCTTCTATCAACGCAGTATTTT
CASSPGALLSTQYF
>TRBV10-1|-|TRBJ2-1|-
TGCGCCAGCAGTGAGGGTACAGGCCGGGGCAATGAGCAGTTCTTC
CASSEGTGRGNEQFF
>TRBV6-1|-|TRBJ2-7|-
TGTGCCAGCGACAAAGGGAGCTCCTACGAGCAGTACTTC
CASDKGSSYEQYF
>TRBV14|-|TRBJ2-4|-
TGTGCCAGCAGCGAGGACAACGGGGGTGAGCAGTACTTC
CASSEDNGGEQYF
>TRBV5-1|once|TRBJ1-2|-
TGCGCCAGCAGCTTGGCCAATAGGGATGGCTACACCTTC
CASSLANRDGYTF
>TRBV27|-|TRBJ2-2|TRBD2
TGTGCCACCGGGGCGGGAGGGAAGAACACCGGGGAGCTGTTTTTT
CATGAGGKNTGELFF
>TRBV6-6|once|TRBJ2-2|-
TGTGCCAGCAGTTACAGGCCGAACACCGGGGAGCTGTTTTTT
CASSYRPNTGELFF
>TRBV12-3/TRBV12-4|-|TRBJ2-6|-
TGTGCCAGCAGTTTGACCCAGGGCTCTGGGGCCAACGTCCTGACTTTC
CASSLTQGSGANVLTF
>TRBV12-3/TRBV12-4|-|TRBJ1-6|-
TGTGCCAGCAGCCCCGGGGGGGGACCACATTCACCCCTCCACTTT
CASSPGGGPHSPLHF
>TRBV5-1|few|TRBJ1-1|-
TGCGCCAGCAGCTTGTGGACGGGGATGAACACTGAAGCTTTCTTT
CASSLWTGMNTEAFF
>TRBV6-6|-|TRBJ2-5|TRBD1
TGTGCCAGCAGCCCTGACAGGGCTCAAGAGACCCAGTACTTC
CASSPDRAQETQYF
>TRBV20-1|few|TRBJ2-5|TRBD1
TGCAGTGCCAAAAGCACAGGGGCGGAGACCCAGTACTTC
CSAKSTGAETQYF
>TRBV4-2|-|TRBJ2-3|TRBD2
TGTGCCAGCAGCCAAGGGACCGGGACTATACACACAGATACGCAGTATTTT
CASSQGTGTIHTDTQYF
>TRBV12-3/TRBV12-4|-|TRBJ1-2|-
TGTGCCAGCAGTTGGGGGGGCCAGGGTTCTAACTATGGCTACACCTTC
CASSWGGQGSNYGYTF
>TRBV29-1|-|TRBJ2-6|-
TGCAGCGTTCCCCACTCGGCAGGGCCTGGGGCCAACGTCCTGACTTTC
CSVPHSAGPGANVLTF
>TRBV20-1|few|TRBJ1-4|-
TGCAGTGCTAGAGATCCCAGGATCGCAACTAATGAAAAACTGTTTTTT
CSARDPRIATNEKLFF
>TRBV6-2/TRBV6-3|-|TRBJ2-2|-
TGTGCCAGCAGTTTAAGACCCTCCCGGAACACCGGGGAGCTGTTTTTT
CASSLRPSRNTGELFF
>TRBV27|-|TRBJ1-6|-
TGTGCCAGCAGAAAGAACGGGGAGATTTCACCCCTCCACTTT
CASRKNGEISPLHF
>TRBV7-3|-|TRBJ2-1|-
TGTGCCAGCAGCTCCATGCCCCTCAGGGACGAGAGCTCCTACAATGAGCAGTTCTTC
CASSSMPLRDESSYNEQFF
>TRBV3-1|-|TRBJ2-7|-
TGTGCCAGCAGTCAGGGTTTAGGAGTCTCCTACGAGCAGTACTTC
CASSQGLGVSYEQYF
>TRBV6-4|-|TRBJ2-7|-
TGTGCCAGCAGTGACGGAGATTCCTACGAGCAGTACTTC
CASSDGDSYEQYF
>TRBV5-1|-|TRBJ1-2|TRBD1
TGCGCCAGCAGCTGGGGACAGGCAGCTAACTATGGCTACACCTTC
CASSWGQAANYGYTF
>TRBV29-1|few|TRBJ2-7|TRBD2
TGCAGCGTTGCCCCAGCGGGAAAAACCTACGAGCAGTACTTC
CSVAPAGKTYEQYF
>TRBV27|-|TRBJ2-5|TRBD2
TGTGCCAGCAGTTTTTCGCGGGAGAATGAGCAGTACTTC
CASSFSRENEQYF
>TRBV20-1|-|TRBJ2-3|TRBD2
TGCAGCGGACACCTTAGCGGGAGCACAGATACGCAGTATTTT
CSGHLSGSTDTQYF
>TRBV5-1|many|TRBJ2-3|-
TGCGCCAGCAGCTTCCCCGGGGAGGATACGCAGTATTTT
CASSFPGEDTQYF
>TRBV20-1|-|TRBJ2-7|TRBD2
TGCAGGGCCGAACTAGCGGGCCAGGACGCGCAGTACTTC
CRAELAGQDAQYF
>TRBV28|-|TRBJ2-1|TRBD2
TGTGCCAGCAGTGGACTAGCGGGAACGGATGAGCAGTTCTTC
CASSGLAGTDEQFF
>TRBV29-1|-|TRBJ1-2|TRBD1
TGCAGCTCCGGCGGGGCAGGGGGCAGTTATGGCTACACCTTC
CSSGGAGGSYGYTF
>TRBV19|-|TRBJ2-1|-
TGTGCCAGTAGTTCTGGCGGGGATTACAATGAGCAGTTCTTC
CASSSGGDYNEQFF
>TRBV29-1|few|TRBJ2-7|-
TGCAGCGTAAGCCCCACAGGAACGGGCGAGCAGTACTTC
CSVSPTGTGEQYF
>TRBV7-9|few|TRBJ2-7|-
TGTGCCAGCAGCTTTGAGGTTGACTACGAGCAGTACTTC
CASSFEVDYEQYF
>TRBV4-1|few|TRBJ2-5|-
TGCGCCAGCAGCCAAGACGGAGAGGGAGTAGAGACCCAGTACTTC
CASSQDGEGVETQYF
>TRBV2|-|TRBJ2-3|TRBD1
TGTGCCAGCAGTGGAGTGCGGGACAGGGGAGATACGCAGTATTTT
CASSGVRDRGDTQYF
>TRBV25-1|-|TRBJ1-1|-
TGTGCCAGCACAGGAGTGGCTGAAGCTTTCTTT
CASTGVAEAFF
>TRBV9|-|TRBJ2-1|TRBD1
TGTGCCAGCACGAGGGGCGGGACAGGGGAGTACAATGAGCAGTTCTTC
CASTRGGTGEYNEQFF
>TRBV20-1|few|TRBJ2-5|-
TGCAGTGCTAGAGATATGCTCGGCCGAGGGACCCAGTACTTC
CSARDMLGRGTQYF
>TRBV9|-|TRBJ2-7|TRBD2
TGTGCCAGCAGCGCCCGTAGCGGGAGCATGGAGTACGAGCAGTACTTC
CASSARSGSMEYEQYF
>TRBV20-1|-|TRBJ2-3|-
TGCAGTGCCCCCGCTAGCGGCACAGATACGCAGTATTTT
CSAPASGTDTQYF
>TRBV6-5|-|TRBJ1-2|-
TGTGCCAGCGGGACAATTAGGGAAAATGGCTACACCTTC
CASGTIRENGYTF
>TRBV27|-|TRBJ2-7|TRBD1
TGTGCCAGCAGTTTGGGGACAGGGGGTATCGAGCAGTACTTC
CASSLGTGGIEQYF
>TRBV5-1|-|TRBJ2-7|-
TGCGCCAGCACCACCGAGCTATTCGACGAGCAGTACTTC
CASTTELFDEQYF
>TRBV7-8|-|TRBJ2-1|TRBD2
TGTGCCAGCAGCTTGGGACTAGCGGGAGGGCCAAGCAACAATGAGCAGTTCTTC
CASSLGLAGGPSNNEQFF